The entry below describes one TCR beta chain. This clonotype was detected only once. Its cognate antigen has yet to be identified. Base qualities are missing; no much larger clone stands one base away. To demonstrate the VDJtools post-analysis software, TCR beta repertoires were profiled from the peripheral blood of more than ten young patients with multiple sclerosis. Multiple sclerosis patients were children and adolescents aged roughly 6 to 16 years. This specimen comes from a study of post-analysis software for immune sequencing data (dated by TCRdb to the mid-2010s). With respect to the entire study: The recorded disease courses included relapsing-remitting, secondary progressive and progressive-relapsing multiple sclerosis, and some patients had no subtype annotation. A subset of samples was prepared in parallel using single-end sample barcoding, then pooled and co-amplified after Illumina adapter ligation. The patient repertoires were set against about 12 previously published healthy control repertoires from donors whose ages ranged from about 6 to 26 years. Results and caveats for the whole study, not just this receptor: The multiple sclerosis patient group was slightly younger than the control group. Significantly lower normalized Chao1 diversity was found in multiple sclerosis patients than in controls, suggesting substantial peripheral T-cell clonal expansion. Strong co-clustering of samples prepared in the same batch was shown by direct clustering with F measure, prompting a batch-effect correction.

To prepare the library, PCR was applied. Sequencing used an Illumina HiSeq 2500. To reduce PCR and sequencing biases, unique molecular identifiers were incorporated into the TCR beta cDNA libraries. Per 1 to 10 million input T cells, approximately 500,000 cDNA molecules were obtained, such that each molecule approximated one T cell. The same protocol used for the earlier healthy control dataset was applied to prepare and sequence the patient libraries. Samples belonging to the same batch were prepared together, multiplexed and sequenced on a shared HiSeq lane. The paper's processing steps were these. Raw barcoded reads were processed with MIGEC, discarding single-read molecular identifier groups before consensus assembly and CDR3 extraction. Clonotype tables were post-analysed with VDJtools, normalizing diversity by down-sampling all datasets to the smallest sample size. In repertoire overlap clustering, CDR3 amino acid sequences, but not nucleotide sequences, were matched to correct batch-related cross-sample contamination. TCRdb cleaned the public reads at Q25 with fastp, built clones with MiXCR and kept in-frame beta chains. Every entry covers one CDR3 protein and lists the most common genes and DNA from its rows. What appears here as the V and J calls and clone size reflects TCRdb's work, not the paper's. For this sample the table gives 750,000 to 950,000 distinct CDR3 sequences, of which just over 45% were detected only once. Jointly, the top ten make up 4.9% of the sample.

This TCR was sampled from a girl aged 5 to 17 with multiple sclerosis. Sequencing used blood.

The CDR3: CASSLAGGYGGMNTEAFF. The DNA sequence is given as TGTGCCAGCAGCTTAGCAGGGGGCTACGGCGGGATGAACACTGAAGCTTTCTTT. The rearrangement combines TRBV7-9 with TRBJ1-1, with 7 central nucleotides matching TRBD1. Germline trimming: 0 bases from V, 0 bases from J; junction bases outside gene matches: 10. Sequences SEHNR (CDR1) and FQNEAQ (CDR2) are obtained from the germline V gene (reference sequence). The CDR3 starts with the cysteine, ends with the phenylalanine, and has 18 residues. Of all the DNA, just the CDR3 is kept, 54 bases in frame from base 1.